The clone carrying this T cell receptor (beta chain) has a handful of counts. Produced via immunoSEQ multiplex PCR; TCRdb's table is partial and in-frame only. The sample yields about 15,000 clones, about 65% seen once. CDR3 size: 15 residues. Looked up from germline, CDR1 is SGHRS and CDR2 is YFSETQ. Trimming left V 1 base short and J 2 bases short, with 12 bases between. This sample is drawn from a study of T cells after somatic rescue of genetic block. Material for sequencing was peripheral blood mononuclear cells (PBMCs). This chain joins TRBV5-1 and TRBJ2-5; perhaps TRBD1 as D (6 bases). This TCR was sampled from a man younger than 35. This CDR3 reads CASSLQGQVQETQYF. DNA of the CDR3: TGCGCCAGCAGCTTGCAGGGACAAGTACAAGAGACCCAGTACTTC. The whole variable domain, remainder taken from reference TRBV5-1 and TRBJ2-5, is KAGVTQTPRYLIKTRGQQVTLSCSPISGHRSVSWYQQTPGQGLQFLFEYFSETQRNKGNFPGRFSGRQFSNSRSEMNVSTLELGDSALYLCASSLQGQVQETQYFGPGTRLLVL.